This T cell receptor (beta chain) is from a study of T cells in Graves' hyperthyroidism and ophthalmopathy. Study summary: Upon initial diagnosis and before any treatment, peripheral blood was collected. Overall study findings and caveats: Blood also held most thyroid clonotypes expanded beyond 0.001.

CDR3 length equals 13 residues. The trim removed 7 bases at V and 6 bases at J, leaving 8 bases unmatched. Germline V gene lookup returns CDR1 SQVTM and CDR2 ANQGSEA. The source material, RNA transcripts, was used to amplify TCR beta CDR3 regions. The TCR CDR3 first-round RT-PCR relied on the HTBI primer set. From the multiplex PCR reads, TCRdb called clonotypes with MiXCR, one entry per CDR3 protein. The top ten clones hold approximately 20% of a sample with about 180,000 distinct CDR3 sequences, over 8% of them seen once. This clonotype was counted at least ten times. Its specificity is unknown. The chain couples TRBV29-1 to TRBJ2-1, with 8 bases lining up with TRBD2. This receptor was taken from a woman in her late teens or twenties with Graves' hyperthyroidism that later progressed to Graves' ophthalmopathy. The sequencing input was blood. This chain's CDR3 is CSGASGYLNEQFF. The CDR3 DNA follows: TGCAGCGGGGCTAGCGGGTACCTCAATGAGCAGTTCTTC.